The 26 T cell receptor beta chains below come from one sample, sequenced in a study of somatic mutations in cytotoxic T cells in rheumatoid arthritis. The assay was immunoSEQ multiplex PCR, and TCRdb's table has in-frame clones only and misses some. Seen here are some 10,000 clones, about four fifths observed once, and the top ten hold around 20%. The sample taken for sequencing was CD8+ T cells sorted from blood. Receptors were obtained from a woman aged 50 to 60 in good health.

This clone was detected once. This chain links TRBV28 with TRBJ2-7, with 9 bases lining up with TRBD2. Germline values: CDR1 MDHEN, CDR2 SYDVKM. The V and J ends lost 2 bases and 4 bases, in that order; junction bases with no gene match: 9. The length of the CDR3 is 16 residues. The CDR3 bases are TGTGCCAGCAGTTTAACCGGGACTAGCAATTTTTACGAGCAGTACTTC. Its translation: CASSLTGTSNFYEQYF.

V is TRBV6-1 and J is TRBJ2-7; tentatively, D is TRBD2 (5 bases). Germline loops: CDR1 MNHNS, CDR2 SASEGT. The germline V and J ends were trimmed by 4 bases and 0 bases, with 10 bases remaining between them. The CDR3 sequence is 14 residues long. The CDR3 DNA reads as TGTGCCAGCAGTGTACCGGGGTTCTCCTACGAGCAGTACTTC. Amino acid sequence: CASSVPGFSYEQYF.

This clone was seen a few times. This sequence joins TRBV4-3 and TRBJ2-3; maybe TRBD2 (7 bases). This CDR3 is 16 amino acids long. Trimming took 4 bases from V and 2 from J, leaving 16 bases between them. The germline CDR1 and CDR2 sequences are LGHNA and YSLEER. The CDR3 DNA sequence: TGCGCCAGCAGCCTACAAGGGGGGGACTACACAGATACGCAGTATTTT. This gives the protein CASSLQGGDYTDTQYF.

This rearrangement joins TRBV28 to TRBJ2-7; the D gene is possibly TRBD2 (6 bases). The CDR3 covers 12 residues. Between the trimmed V and J ends, which lost 1 base and 13 bases, there was a span of 14 bases. CDR1 is MDHEN and CDR2 is SYDVKM in the germline V gene. In DNA form, the CDR3 reads TGTGCCAGCAGTTTATATAGGGGCGGACTATACTTC. Its protein product is CASSLYRGGLYF.

The chain combines TRBV29-1 with TRBJ2-3; 13 nucleotides align to TRBD2. The J segment lost 2 bases and the V segment lost 5 bases, leaving 7 bases of the junction unmatched. The CDR3 length is 16 residues. Germline lookup yields CDR1 SQVTM and CDR2 ANQGSEA. CDR3 region: CSVSSGLAGSTDTQYF. Here the CDR3 DNA reads TGCAGCGTTTCCTCGGGACTAGCGGGGTCCACAGATACGCAGTATTTT.

This clone was counted a few times. This chain joins TRBV19 and TRBJ1-1; D gene unclear. The CDR3 extends over 14 amino acids. V lost 3 bases, J lost 0 bases, and 8 bases lay in between. Per the germline V gene, CDR1 is LNHDA and CDR2 is SQIVND (reference sequence). Here the CDR3 DNA reads TGTGCCAGTAGTATGAGCGGACTGAACACTGAAGCTTTCTTT. Amino acids: CASSMSGLNTEAFF.

Here the CDR3 reads CASSRLAPPDTQYF. The CDR3 DNA is TGTGCCAGCAGCCGTCTAGCCCCGCCAGATACGCAGTATTTT. The chain couples TRBV9 to TRBJ2-3; D might be TRBD2 (5 bases). This CDR3 has 14 residues. V was shortened by 4 bases and J by 4 bases, with 13 bases between the two germline ends. Germline CDR1 SGDLS, CDR2 YYNGEE.

The chain carries TRBV6-1 and TRBJ2-1, with D perhaps TRBD2 (6 bases). In germline, CDR1 is MNHNS, CDR2 SASEGT. V lost 8 bases and J 5 bases, leaving 13 bases between the germline ends. CDR3 length: 13 amino acids. The CDR3 sequence: CASQPGLHNEQFF. CDR3 nucleotide sequence: TGTGCCAGCCAGCCGGGACTTCACAATGAGCAGTTCTTC.

In DNA, the CDR3 is TGTGCCAGCAGCTCCAGCGGGGGGACAGATACGCAGTATTTT. As protein: CASSSSGGTDTQYF. The chain links TRBV7-3 to TRBJ2-3, with 9 bases identical to TRBD2. The trim removed 4 bases at V and 3 bases at J, leaving 2 bases unmatched. The CDR3 length is 14 residues. The germline gives CDR1 SGHTA, CDR2 FQGTGA.

The V call is TRBV7-2, the J call TRBJ2-7; TRBD1 agrees at 7 bases. There are 13 residues in the CDR3. V lost 2 bases and J lost 4; bases outside the gene matches: 2. Germline-derived CDR1 and CDR2 are SGHTA and FQGNSA. The CDR3 DNA is TGTGCCAGCAGCTTATACAGGGGTTACGAGCAGTACTTC. Translated: CASSLYRGYEQYF.

This clone turned up a few times. The chain uses TRBV6-1 and TRBJ1-2, with D unclear. The ends were cut back, 2 bases at V and 3 bases at J, with 13 bases in the middle. Germline loops: CDR1 MNHNS, CDR2 SASEGT. The CDR3 loop spans 15 amino acids. CDR3 residues: CASSEMAGSYYGYTF. CDR3 DNA: TGTGCCAGCAGTGAAATGGCAGGTTCCTACTATGGCTACACCTTC.

Written as DNA, the CDR3 is TGCGCCAGCAGCCGGGACAGGGGTGTTTCAGATACGCAGTATTTT. Translated: CASSRDRGVSDTQYF. The rearrangement joins TRBV4-1 to TRBJ2-3, with 10 bases lining up with TRBD1. Germline V gene sequence: CDR1 MGHRA, CDR2 YSYEKL. The CDR3 extends over 15 amino acids. V gave up 4 bases and J gave up 4 bases; unmatched junction bases: 5.

This clone is medium-sized (0.01 to 0.1%) by share. The gene calls are TRBV29-1 and TRBJ1-1; D not certain. Germline V gives CDR1 SQVTM, CDR2 ANQGSEA. The CDR3 length is 11 residues. V lost 7 bases, J lost 1 base, and 7 bases lay in between. CDR3 protein: CSGSGNTEAFF. The DNA for the CDR3 is TGCAGCGGTAGCGGGAACACTGAAGCTTTCTTT.

The rearrangement links TRBV6-5 to TRBJ2-1, with TRBD2 matching over 9 bases. V lost 6 bases, J lost 4 bases, and 4 bases stayed unmatched. The germline V gene has CDR1 MNHEY and CDR2 SVGAGI. This CDR3 is 14 amino acids long. This chain's CDR3 is CASSRLAEYNEQFF. CDR3 DNA: TGTGCCAGCAGCCGACTAGCGGAGTACAATGAGCAGTTCTTC.

V is TRBV12-2 and J is TRBJ1-1; the table's TRBD1 call for D was not verified on the DNA. TRBV12-2 is labeled a pseudogene. The CDR3 totals 17 residues. The DNA for the CDR3 is TGTGCAAGTCGCTTAGCGATCGGACATAGAGTGAACACTGAAGCTTTCTTT. Its translation: CASRLAIGHRVNTEAFF.

The V call is TRBV4-3, the J call TRBJ1-1; the D gene is possibly TRBD1 (6 bases). V was clipped by 2 bases and J by 0 bases, with 13 bases between them. This CDR3 spans 16 amino acids. Germline V gives CDR1 LGHNA, CDR2 YSLEER. The CDR3 is CASSQNTQGMNTEAFF. The CDR3 coding sequence is TGCGCCAGCAGCCAAAATACACAGGGTATGAACACTGAAGCTTTCTTT.

The chain uses TRBV6-6 and TRBJ2-7; no definite D call. The germline V and J ends were trimmed by 5 bases and 1 base, with 12 bases remaining between them. Germline values: CDR1 MNHNY, CDR2 SVGAGI (reference sequence). The CDR3 runs 14 residues. The CDR3 reads CASSSLELSYEQYF. CDR3 nucleotide sequence: TGTGCCAGCAGTAGCCTAGAGCTATCCTACGAGCAGTACTTC.

The chain uses TRBV29-1 and TRBJ2-1; D possibly corresponds to TRBD2 (6 bases). Germline V gene data show CDR1 as SQVTM and CDR2 as ANQGSEA. CDR3 size: 13 residues. V lost 3 bases and J lost 4, with 10 bases in between. The CDR3 coding sequence is TGCAGCGTTGAGGCGGGATCGTACAATGAGCAGTTCTTC. It codes for CSVEAGSYNEQFF.

The chain links TRBV27 to TRBJ2-7; 7 bases fit TRBD2. The CDR3 loop spans 13 amino acids. V was clipped by 4 bases and J by 3 bases; unmatched bases: 3. CDR1 and CDR2 from the germline V gene are MNHEY and SMNVEV (reference sequence). The CDR3 DNA is TGTGCCAGCAGTTGGACTAGAAACTACGAGCAGTACTTC. It is translated as CASSWTRNYEQYF.

V gene TRBV13 combines with J gene TRBJ2-3; possible D gene TRBD1, 6 bases. Germline values: CDR1 PRHDT, CDR2 FYEKMQ (reference sequence). V was pared by 6 bases and J by 0 bases, with 13 bases between. The CDR3 is made up of 15 amino acids. The CDR3 DNA follows: TGTGCCAGCAGTCAACCGGGACAAAGCACAGATACGCAGTATTTT. Amino acid sequence: CASSQPGQSTDTQYF.

The chain carries TRBV19 and TRBJ1-5, with D uncertain. V was cut by 5 bases and J by 4 bases, with 6 bases left in between. Per germline, CDR1 LNHDA and CDR2 SQIVND (reference sequence). The CDR3 spans 12 residues. CDR3 bases: TGTGCCAGTAGTCTTCCTAATCAGCCCCAGCATTTT. Protein product: CASSLPNQPQHF.

The chain uses TRBV5-6 and TRBJ2-1; D is perhaps TRBD2 (6 bases). The length of the CDR3 is 16 residues. V was shortened by 2 bases and J by 0 bases, with 12 bases between the two germline ends. The germline V gene encodes CDR1 SGHDT and CDR2 YYEEEE. The CDR3 DNA reads as TGTGCCAGCAGCTTCTCAGCGGGCCTCTCCTACAATGAGCAGTTCTTC. Translation: CASSFSAGLSYNEQFF.

V is TRBV9 and J is TRBJ2-7; 7 positions match TRBD2. Per the germline V gene, CDR1 is SGDLS and CDR2 is YYNGEE. Losses at the gene ends were 3 bases for V and 6 bases for J; bases not matched to a gene: 3. CDR3 size: 12 residues. CDR3 nucleotides: TGTGCCAGCAGCGGAGCGGGATCCGAGCAGTACTTC. The encoded protein is CASSGAGSEQYF. Together with reference TRBV9 and TRBJ2-7, the CDR3 gives the full variable domain: DSGVTQTPKHLITATGQRVTLRCSPRSGDLSVYWYQQSLDQGLQFLIQYYNGEERAKGNILERFSAQQFPDLHSELNLSSLELGDSALYFCASSGAGSEQYFGPGTRLTVT.

This chain joins TRBV6-5 and TRBJ2-3; D may be TRBD2 (5 bases). With 2 bases removed from V and 6 bases from J, the gap between germline ends came to 15 bases. There are 15 residues in the CDR3. The germline V gene encodes CDR1 MNHEY and CDR2 SVGAGI. The CDR3 DNA reads TGTGCCAGCAGTTACGAAGCGGACCTTGGGGATACGCAGTATTTT. This codes for CASSYEADLGDTQYF.

This clone has just a few counts. The chain joins TRBV9 to TRBJ2-7, with a weak D call TRBD2 (7 bases). Between the trimmed V and J ends, which lost 2 bases and 5 bases, there was a span of 17 bases. CDR1 is SGDLS, CDR2 YYNGEE, per germline. The CDR3 length is 15 residues. The DNA for the CDR3 is TGTGCCAGCAGCGTGGGAGGGGGGAGAGGTGACGAGCAGTACTTC. Its translation is CASSVGGGRGDEQYF. Together with reference TRBV9 and TRBJ2-7, the CDR3 gives the full variable domain: DSGVTQTPKHLITATGQRVTLRCSPRSGDLSVYWYQQSLDQGLQFLIQYYNGEERAKGNILERFSAQQFPDLHSELNLSSLELGDSALYFCASSVGGGRGDEQYFGPGTRLTVT.

V and J are TRBV7-2 and TRBJ2-1; perhaps TRBD2 as D (6 bases). Germline CDR1 reads SGHTA; CDR2 reads FQGNSA. Trimming took off 0 bases at V and 5 bases at J, with 8 bases between the two ends. This CDR3 comprises 14 residues. The CDR3 DNA sequence: TGTGCCAGCAGCTTAGCGTGGGAGGACAATGAGCAGTTCTTC. Its protein product is CASSLAWEDNEQFF.